This T cell receptor (beta chain) was recovered during a study of T cell repertoires in cytomegalovirus infection. Overall study: An indication of both CMV infection and matching HLA type came from public TCR beta signatures.

General observations from the study: Cumulative frequency of public TCR beta families picked out carriers of CMV plus the relevant HLA. The ex vivo response was dominated by HLA-C-restricted CMV-specific TCR beta clonotypes.

This clonotype has ten or more counts. Its antigen is not known. Germline lookup yields CDR1 SEHNR and CDR2 FQNEAQ (reference sequence). The CDR3 contains 15 residues. Trimming pared 1 base from V and 3 bases from J, leaving 13 bases between. MiXCR was run by TCRdb on the reads, yielding one entry per CDR3 protein. This sample has tens of thousands of distinct CDR3 sequences, with approximately 3.6% found just once. The sequence was collected from a human donor in good health (CMV status not recorded). Some clones in this sample may be carry-over from other donors' samples. The V call is TRBV7-9, the J call TRBJ2-7; D ambiguous. Sequenced material: PBMCs. This CDR3 is CASSLELPGYYEQYF. DNA for the CDR3: TGTGCCAGCAGCTTAGAACTCCCTGGATACTACGAGCAGTACTTC.